These 17 T cell receptor beta chains came from one sample sequenced in a study of T-cell memory formation after mild COVID-19. A single record per CDR3 protein comes from TCRdb applying MiXCR to the 5' RACE reads. The sample yields roughly 200,000 distinct CDR3 sequences, about 9.2% seen once. Sequencing used PBMCs or a T cell subset sorted from them (not recorded which). The receptors originated from a man between 18 and 29 years old who had mild COVID-19 (a few samples of this study predate the infection). Cell type and time point are not known.

This sequence joins TRBV20-1 and TRBJ2-5; TRBD2 matches 10 bases. Germline V gene sequence: CDR1 DFQATT, CDR2 SNEGSKA (reference sequence). The CDR3 has 13 amino acids. The ends lost 2 bases at V and 5 bases at J; junction bases unmatched: 2. The CDR3: CSARSGGAETQYF. The CDR3 nucleotides read TGCAGTGCTAGAAGCGGGGGGGCGGAGACCCAGTACTTC.

The chain is built from TRBV4-3 and TRBJ2-3; 10 bases are shared with TRBD2. CDR3 size: 17 residues. The V gene end was trimmed by 1 base and the J gene end by 1 base; junction bases not matched to a gene: 5. Germline CDR1 reads LGHNA; CDR2 reads YSLEER. The CDR3 coding sequence is TGCGCCAGCAGCCAAGCGACCCTAGCGGGAGGCACAGATACGCAGTATTTT. Protein sequence: CASSQATLAGGTDTQYF.

V usage is TRBV5-1 and J usage is TRBJ2-3; 9 nucleotides agree with TRBD1. There are 13 residues in the CDR3. Germline CDR1 reads SGHRS; CDR2 reads YFSETQ. Unmatched junction bases numbered 4, after V lost 8 bases and J lost 3 bases. Here the CDR3 DNA reads TGCGCCAGTTACAGGGGGCAGACAGATACGCAGTATTTT. Its translation is CASYRGQTDTQYF.

This clonotype was detected a few times. This chain connects TRBV20-1 to TRBJ1-4, with D possibly matching TRBD1 (5 bases). This CDR3 comprises 13 residues. Between the trimmed V and J ends, which lost 4 bases and 7 bases, there was a span of 13 bases. Germline loops: CDR1 DFQATT, CDR2 SNEGSKA (reference sequence). CDR3 in DNA: TGCAGTGCTATCACAACTGGGGGTGAAAAACTGTTTTTT. It codes for CSAITTGGEKLFF.

In this sample, this clonotype turned up many times. The chain couples TRBV5-1 to TRBJ1-4, with D unresolved. Germline V gives CDR1 SGHRS, CDR2 YFSETQ. The CDR3 consists of 17 residues. Deletions cut 4 bases from V and 3 bases from J, with 19 bases between. As DNA, the CDR3 is TGCGCCAGCAGCCTGGGCCGAATATCCGCGGCTAATGAAAAACTGTTTTTT. Residues: CASSLGRISAANEKLFF.

The chain has TRBV6-2 or TRBV6-3 and TRBJ1-6; no clear D gene. The V gene's germline CDR1 is MNHEY and CDR2 SVGEGT. This CDR3 contains 11 residues. The ends were cut back, 10 bases at V and 14 bases at J, with 15 bases in the middle. The chain's CDR3 is CATPTSATLHF. CDR3 nucleotide sequence: TGTGCCACCCCGACCTCCGCCACCCTCCACTTT.

In this sample, this clonotype turned up many times. V is TRBV5-1 and J is TRBJ2-3; D may be TRBD2 (6 bases). Germline V gives CDR1 SGHRS, CDR2 YFSETQ. This CDR3 contains 14 residues. V lost 3 bases, J lost 11 bases, and 19 bases lay in between. The CDR3 coding sequence is TGCGCCAGCAGCTCGGGGACTCCCATTACGGGGCAGTATTTT. This encodes CASSSGTPITGQYF.

In its sample, this clonotype was seen a few times. The V call is TRBV20-1, the J call TRBJ2-7; D remains unclear. Germline values: CDR1 DFQATT, CDR2 SNEGSKA (reference sequence). The CDR3 contains 10 residues. With 6 bases removed from V and 9 bases from J, the gap between germline ends came to 12 bases. In DNA, the CDR3 is TGCAGTGCGGAGAAGGCAGGGCAGTACGTC. This sequence encodes CSAEKAGQYV.

The V and J genes are TRBV27 and TRBJ1-1, with D possibly matching TRBD1 (5 bases). Germline V gene lookup returns CDR1 MNHEY and CDR2 SMNVEV (reference sequence). The CDR3 contains 13 residues. Trimming pared 3 bases from V and 8 bases from J, leaving 13 bases between. DNA of the CDR3: TGTGCCAGCAGTTTTGGGGGTTTAACGGAAGCTTTCTTT. Residues: CASSFGGLTEAFF.

The V call is TRBV5-1, the J call TRBJ1-1, with a possible D match to TRBD1 (5 bases). Germline V lookup: CDR1 SGHRS, CDR2 YFSETQ. V lost 0 bases and J lost 3, with 9 bases in between. This CDR3 is built from 14 residues. Here the CDR3 DNA reads TGCGCCAGCAGCTTGGACGAGGGGTACACTGAAGCTTTCTTT. It specifies CASSLDEGYTEAFF.

The chain links TRBV12-3 or TRBV12-4 to TRBJ1-6, with D perhaps TRBD1 (5 bases). The CDR3 covers 14 residues. The V gene lost 6 bases and the J gene lost 9 bases, with 15 bases spanning the gap. Written as DNA, the CDR3 is TGTGCCAGCAGCCTGGGACGGCAGCTTTCACCCCTCCACTTT. Amino acid sequence: CASSLGRQLSPLHF.

There are a few counts of this clonotype. This chain links TRBV6-1 with TRBJ2-1; 8 bases align to TRBD2. After removal of 7 bases from V and 7 bases from J, the junction contained 15 bases not matched to a gene. This CDR3 has 16 residues. Germline CDR1 reads MNHNS; CDR2 reads SASEGT. CDR3 loop: CASIGAGTRDWNEQFF. CDR3 bases: TGTGCCAGCATAGGCGCCGGGACTAGGGATTGGAATGAGCAGTTCTTC.

This clonotype was seen more than once but under ten times. The rearrangement links TRBV6-5 to TRBJ2-7, with 7 bases that match TRBD2. The junction had 1 base not matched to a gene; V was cut back by 1 base and J by 7 bases. The CDR3 length is 12 residues. The V gene's germline CDR1 is MNHEY and CDR2 SVGAGI. The CDR3 DNA sequence: TGTGCCAGCAGTTACTTGGGGGGGGAGCAGTACTTC. Translating gives CASSYLGGEQYF.

A few counts support this clonotype. This chain joins TRBV10-3 and TRBJ1-1; the D is unclear. CDR1 and CDR2 from the germline V gene are ENHRY and SYGVKD. Trimming removed 4 bases from V and 5 bases from J, with 8 bases in between. CDR3 length equals 12 residues. The CDR3 region has the DNA TGTGCCATCAGTGTAGGCAGTACTGAAGCTTTCTTT. Amino acids: CAISVGSTEAFF.

This clonotype showed up many times. V gene TRBV28 combines with J gene TRBJ2-3; no definite D call. Trimming took off 7 bases at V and 5 bases at J, with 13 bases between the two ends. Germline V gene sequence: CDR1 MDHEN, CDR2 SYDVKM. This CDR3 has 13 residues. CDR3 bases: TGTGCCAGCACCCCACCGGGCCGAGATACGCAGTATTTT. Encoded protein: CASTPPGRDTQYF. The full variable domain, rest sourced from reference TRBV28 and TRBJ2-3, is DVKVTQSSRYLVKRTGEKVFLECVQDMDHENMFWYRQDPGLGLRLIYFSYDVKMKEKGDIPEGYSVSREKKERFSLILESASTNQTSMYLCASTPPGRDTQYFGPGTRLTVL.

This clonotype was seen repeatedly, ten times or more. V is TRBV5-1 and J is TRBJ1-6, with D hard to call. The V end was cut by 0 bases, the J end by 2 bases, with 9 bases between. The CDR3 is 16 amino acids. Germline V CDR1 and CDR2: SGHRS, YFSETQ. CDR3 nucleotides: TGCGCCAGCAGCTTGGAAGCCCAGACCTATAATTCACCCCTCCACTTT. Residues: CASSLEAQTYNSPLHF. Together with reference TRBV5-1 and TRBJ1-6, the CDR3 gives the full variable domain: KAGVTQTPRYLIKTRGQQVTLSCSPISGHRSVSWYQQTPGQGLQFLFEYFSETQRNKGNFPGRFSGRQFSNSRSEMNVSTLELGDSALYLCASSLEAQTYNSPLHFGNGTRLTVT.

Here the CDR3 DNA reads TGTGCCATCACCAAGACTAGCGGGACGGGTTTGGAGACCCAGTACTTC. Translated: CAITKTSGTGLETQYF. The rearrangement links TRBV10-3 to TRBJ2-5; 11 nucleotides line up with TRBD2. The length of the CDR3 is 16 residues. V shed 7 bases and J 5 bases; nucleotides not matched to a gene: 12. Germline CDR1 reads ENHRY; CDR2 reads SYGVKD.